This record covers a single TCR beta chain. The antigen is undetermined. Germline loops: CDR1 SNHLY, CDR2 FYNNEI. The CDR3 has 13 amino acids. V dropped 8 bases and J dropped 0 bases, with 10 bases sitting between them. This entry belongs to a study of cytomegalovirus exposure and HLA in healthy donors. The assay was immunoSEQ multiplex PCR, and TCRdb's table has in-frame clones only and misses some. The sample contains hundreds of thousands of clones, around 86% of which appear only once. The 120-subject validation cohort, separate from the 666-subject first cohort, included the donors. Whole-study findings and limits: For most TCR sequences rarity was the rule, although some public TCRs occurred in many donors. In vitro checks showed that a few CMV-associated chains really do target CMV antigens.

This clonotype was sampled from a woman aged 18-35 years in good health and CMV-seronegative. The chain has TRBV2 and TRBJ1-1; D gene ambiguous. Source material: PBMCs. Written as DNA, the CDR3 is TGTGCCAGCCCACCCGGGATGAACACTGAAGCTTTCTTT. Translation gives CASPPGMNTEAFF.